These T cell receptor beta chains were read from a single sample in a study of early T cells in non-severe SARS-CoV-2 infection. MiXCR, run by TCRdb on the 5' RACE reads, gives a single entry per CDR3 protein. Found here are 45,000 to 70,000 distinct CDR3 sequences, under 7.5% of them singletons; the top ten hold 3.9%. Sequencing input: whole blood. Receptor source: an adult who was a healthcare worker with PCR-confirmed SARS-CoV-2 infection or an uninfected control (not recorded which). Each CDR3 is given with its conserved first and last residue. A D gene is named only where the DNA matches it firmly. Where a row states a size, it is once, few, many or the class of an expanded clone; other rows omit it.

j_call	clone_size	v_call	d_call	cdr3_nt	cdr3_aa
TRBJ1-4	many	TRBV5-1	TRBD1	TGCGCCAGCAGCTCGGGACAGGGGGGAGAAAAACTGTTTTTT	CASSSGQGGEKLFF
TRBJ2-7	few	TRBV7-7	TRBD1	TGTGCTAGCAGCTTAAGGGACAGGGACGAGCAGTACTTC	CASSLRDRDEQYF
TRBJ1-1	many	TRBV21-1	-	TGTGCCAGCAGCTCTCGAGACAAGGACACTGAAGCTTTCTTT	CASSSRDKDTEAFF
TRBJ2-1	many	TRBV10-3	-	TGTGCCATCAGTGACTCCGGGACTGTCGATGAGCAGTTCTTC	CAISDSGTVDEQFF
TRBJ2-7	-	TRBV15	TRBD1	TGTGCCACCAGCAGAGATCTCTGGGACAGGGCGTCCGAGCAGTACTTC	CATSRDLWDRASEQYF
TRBJ1-1	many	TRBV28	-	TGTGCCAGCAGTTTCTTAGGCCTGAACACTGAAGCTTTCTTT	CASSFLGLNTEAFF
TRBJ2-5	many	TRBV3-1	-	TGTGCCACCAAAGGAGGGCCGACCCAGTACTTC	CATKGGPTQYF
TRBJ1-6	many	TRBV5-5	TRBD1	TGTGCCAGCAGCTTGGTAGGAGAGGGGGCTAGGAATTCACCCCTCCACTTT	CASSLVGEGARNSPLHF
TRBJ1-2	few	TRBV12-3/TRBV12-4	-	TGTGCCAGCAGTAGAGAGGGGCTTAGCTACACCTTC	CASSREGLSYTF
TRBJ1-4	-	TRBV7-9	TRBD1	TGTGCCAGCAGCTGGCCAGGGGGCGGAGATAATGAAAAACTGTTTTTT	CASSWPGGGDNEKLFF
TRBJ2-3	few	TRBV5-1	-	TGCGCCAGCAGCCCCGAGTCGGGGGCCGGCACAGATACGCAGTATTTT	CASSPESGAGTDTQYF
TRBJ1-6	few	TRBV12-3/TRBV12-4	-	TGTGCCAGCAGTTACACAGACTACTATAATTCACCCCTCCACTTT	CASSYTDYYNSPLHF
TRBJ2-2	many	TRBV11-2	-	TGTGCCAGCAGGACGACGGGCGGGGAGCTGTTTTTT	CASRTTGGELFF
TRBJ2-3	-	TRBV19	-	TGTGCCAGTAGTATTACCATCCCCGGTGCGTTCAGGGATACGCAGTATTTT	CASSITIPGAFRDTQYF
TRBJ2-2	-	TRBV7-2	TRBD1	TGTGCCAGCAGCTTACATGCACAGGGGGCTAGCGGGGAGCTGTTTTTT	CASSLHAQGASGELFF
TRBJ1-1	many	TRBV20-1	-	TGCAGTACCAAATGGGGGACGTTCGGGGCTGAAGCTTTCTTT	CSTKWGTFGAEAFF
TRBJ2-7	many	TRBV20-1	TRBD1	TGCAGTGCTATTCCTCGGAGACAGGGCTACGAGCAGTACTTC	CSAIPRRQGYEQYF
TRBJ2-3	many	TRBV20-1	-	TGCAGTGCTTTCGATAAGAGATCACCCGCAGGGGAGTGGACAGATACGCAGTATTTT	CSAFDKRSPAGEWTDTQYF
TRBJ2-5	-	TRBV5-1	TRBD1	TGCGCCAGCAGCTTGGCCGGGACAGGGCGAGAGACCCAGTACTTC	CASSLAGTGRETQYF
TRBJ2-5	few	TRBV18	-	TGTGCCAGCTCACCGCTACCAGGGGGGCTTCAAGAGACCCAGTACTTC	CASSPLPGGLQETQYF
TRBJ1-6	few	TRBV7-8	-	TGTGCCAGCAGCTTAGAACCGGGCGGACGACCCGGATTTAATAATTCACCCCTCCACTTT	CASSLEPGGRPGFNNSPLHF
TRBJ1-1	many	TRBV14	TRBD1	TGTGCCAGCAGACCTCTAGGGGGCCAGAACACTGAAGCTTTCTTT	CASRPLGGQNTEAFF
TRBJ1-5	many	TRBV12-3/TRBV12-4	-	TGTGCCAGCAGTTTAGGCAGGGATAGGCAGCCCCAGCATTTT	CASSLGRDRQPQHF
TRBJ1-6	many	TRBV3-1	-	TGTGCCAGCAGCCAAGGGACAGCCGATAATTCACCCCTCCACTTT	CASSQGTADNSPLHF
TRBJ1-5	-	TRBV12-3/TRBV12-4	-	TGTGCCAGCACCCACCGCGGTAATCAGCCCCAGCATTTT	CASTHRGNQPQHF
TRBJ2-7	many	TRBV4-2	-	TGTGCCAGCAGCCAAGCTGGCAGGGATGCCACCGAGCAGTACTTC	CASSQAGRDATEQYF
TRBJ1-3	many	TRBV6-2/TRBV6-3	-	TGTGCCAGCAGTCGCCCTAGGGGATCTCCCAGCTCTGGAAACACCATATATTTT	CASSRPRGSPSSGNTIYF
TRBJ2-4	many	TRBV11-2	-	TGTGCCAGCAGCTTAGGGTCTCCGGACATTCAGTACTTC	CASSLGSPDIQYF
TRBJ2-3	many	TRBV5-1	TRBD2	TGCGCCAGCAGCTTGGCCCCTCCTAGCGGAACCCGCACAGATACGCAGTATTTT	CASSLAPPSGTRTDTQYF